These 30 T cell receptor beta chains originate from one sample sequenced in a study of monozygotic twins with cystic fibrosis. Produced via immunoSEQ multiplex PCR; TCRdb's table is partial and in-frame only. Here the sample spans around 33,000 clones, 84% being singletons. Sequenced input: blood. The origin of the receptors is a girl aged 2 to 10 with cystic fibrosis.

The chain links TRBV7-9 to TRBJ2-3, with D possibly called TRBD1 or TRBD2 (5 bases each). From germline, CDR1 is SEHNR and CDR2 FQNEAQ (reference sequence). The CDR3 is 14 amino acids. The germline V and J ends were trimmed by 0 bases and 1 base, with 5 bases remaining between them. The CDR3, as DNA: TGTGCCAGCAGCTTAGCGGGGGGCACAGATACGCAGTATTTT. Encoded protein: CASSLAGGTDTQYF.

The genes are TRBV7-8 and TRBJ2-3, with D tentatively TRBD2 (6 bases). This CDR3 comprises 21 residues. Between the trimmed V and J ends, which lost 5 bases and 1 base, there was a span of 31 bases. CDR1 SGHVS and CDR2 FQNEAQ come from the germline V gene. The CDR3 protein is CASSGFVGWGLPFIGTDTQYF. CDR3 DNA: TGTGCCAGCAGCGGATTTGTCGGGTGGGGACTCCCTTTCATTGGCACAGATACGCAGTATTTT.

The chain employs TRBV7-6 and TRBJ1-3, with a weak D call TRBD1 (5 bases). This CDR3 comprises 14 residues. Trimming removed 5 bases at V and 2 bases at J, with 10 bases between. From germline, CDR1 is SGHVS and CDR2 FNYEAQ. In DNA, the CDR3 is TGTGCCAGCAGCCCCACGGGACCTGGAAACACCATATATTTT. It translates to CASSPTGPGNTIYF.

This clone has only one observation. The V gene is TRBV4-1, the J gene TRBJ1-4, with a weak D call TRBD1 (5 bases). The V end was cut by 0 bases, the J end by 0 bases, with 8 bases between. Germline V lookup: CDR1 MGHRA, CDR2 YSYEKL. The CDR3 covers 16 residues. Here the CDR3 reads CASSQDVTATNEKLFF. The CDR3 coding sequence is TGCGCCAGCAGCCAAGATGTGACAGCAACTAATGAAAAACTGTTTTTT.

The chain employs TRBV11-2 and TRBJ2-7; the match to TRBD2 covers 8 bases. From germline, CDR1 is SGHAT and CDR2 FQNNGV. Trimming took 3 bases from V and 0 from J; bases not matched to a gene: 4. The CDR3 spans 15 residues. DNA of the CDR3: TGTGCCAGCAGCTTTGAGCGGGGGAGCTCCTACGAGCAGTACTTC. Translating gives CASSFERGSSYEQYF.

The chain links TRBV4-1 to TRBJ1-1; 10 bases are shared with TRBD1. Germline V CDR1 and CDR2: MGHRA, YSYEKL. The V and J ends lost 4 bases and 11 bases, in that order; junction bases with no gene match: 10. This CDR3 spans 14 amino acids. CDR3 protein: CASSPGTGDRRAFF. DNA of the CDR3: TGCGCCAGCAGCCCTGGGACAGGGGACCGGCGGGCTTTCTTT.

V gene TRBV10-3 combines with J gene TRBJ2-7; 10 bases map to TRBD1. V was clipped by 10 bases and J by 1 base; unmatched bases: 7. Per germline, CDR1 ENHRY and CDR2 SYGVKD. The CDR3 loop spans 14 amino acids. The CDR3 loop reads CATTLGQGSYEQYF. The CDR3 region has the DNA TGTGCCACCACACTGGGACAGGGGTCCTACGAGCAGTACTTC.

The V and J genes are TRBV2 and TRBJ2-7; D unclear. The V gene's germline CDR1 is SNHLY and CDR2 FYNNEI. The CDR3 is 13 amino acids. V lost 2 bases and J lost 1, with 6 bases in between. CDR3 sequence: CASSEIVSYEQYF. CDR3 nucleotide sequence: TGTGCCAGCAGTGAAATAGTTTCCTACGAGCAGTACTTC. Full variable domain (remainder filled in from reference TRBV2 and TRBJ2-7): EPEVTQTPSHQVTQMGQEVILRCVPISNHLYFYWYRQILGQKVEFLVSFYNNEISEKSEIFDDQFSVERPDGSNFTLKIRSTKLEDSAMYFCASSEIVSYEQYFGPGTRLTVT.

This clone has only a few counts. V usage is TRBV11-2 and J usage is TRBJ1-2; maybe TRBD1 (6 bases). The CDR3 length is 15 residues. V lost 4 bases and J 6 bases, leaving 18 bases between the germline ends. The germline V gene encodes CDR1 SGHAT and CDR2 FQNNGV. The CDR3, as DNA: TGTGCCAGCAGCTCCTACGCAGGGGATCGACATGGCTACACCTTC. Translation: CASSSYAGDRHGYTF.

This rearrangement joins TRBV30 to TRBJ2-5, with D unclear. Trimming cost V 2 bases and J 4 bases, with 8 bases left between them. The CDR3 covers 12 residues. Germline V gives CDR1 GTSNPN, CDR2 SVGIG (reference sequence). DNA of the CDR3: TGTGCCTGGAGTAGTAATGTAGAGACCCAGTACTTC. Translated, it gives CAWSSNVETQYF.

The CDR3 DNA reads TGCAGCGCCAATCGACAGGGCAATGAGCAGTTCTTC. This codes for CSANRQGNEQFF. This chain connects TRBV29-1 to TRBJ2-1, with 7 bases identical to TRBD1. CDR1 and CDR2 (germline): SQVTM, ANQGSEA. The ends lost 7 bases at V and 6 bases at J; junction bases unmatched: 6. This CDR3 spans 12 amino acids.

This sequence joins TRBV6-1 and TRBJ1-1; 8 nucleotides align to TRBD1. V shed 5 bases, J shed 4 bases, and the junction held 3 bases outside the gene matches. Germline assignment: CDR1 MNHNS and CDR2 SASEGT. The CDR3 spans 13 residues. The CDR3 sequence is CASSQGASTEAFF. In nucleotides, the CDR3 is TGTGCCAGCAGTCAGGGGGCGAGCACTGAAGCTTTCTTT.

This CDR3 reads CASSMVDRGGTDTQYF. As DNA, the CDR3 is TGTGCCAGTAGTATGGTCGACAGGGGTGGCACAGATACGCAGTATTTT. V is TRBV19 and J is TRBJ2-3; TRBD1 matches at 8 bases. The CDR3 is made up of 16 amino acids. Trimming at V came to 3 bases and at J to 1 base, leaving 6 bases not matched to a gene. Germline values: CDR1 LNHDA, CDR2 SQIVND (reference sequence).

This chain links TRBV7-9 with TRBJ2-7; 9 bases line up with TRBD1. Germline trimming cut 5 bases from V and 1 base from J; bases unmatched to any gene: 9. The CDR3 sequence is 16 residues long. The V gene's germline CDR1 is SEHNR and CDR2 FQNEAQ (reference sequence). The CDR3 is CASSTGAGQGSYEQYF. The CDR3 DNA follows: TGTGCCAGCAGCACTGGGGCGGGACAGGGATCCTACGAGCAGTACTTC.

CDR3 DNA sequence: TGTGCCAGCAGCTTCGGCAGAGCGAACACCGGGGAGCTGTTTTTT. It is translated as CASSFGRANTGELFF. The rearrangement joins TRBV5-4 to TRBJ2-2, with D unclear. The CDR3 has 15 amino acids. Germline V gene data show CDR1 as SGHNT and CDR2 as YYREEE (reference sequence). V was clipped by 2 bases and J by 0 bases, with 8 bases between them.

The genes are TRBV7-9 and TRBJ2-7; the D gene is possibly TRBD1 (5 bases). CDR1 is SEHNR and CDR2 is FQNEAQ in the germline V gene (reference sequence). This CDR3 comprises 14 residues. V was shortened by 4 bases and J by 2 bases, with 12 bases between the two germline ends. The CDR3 DNA reads TGTGCCAGCAGCTCCGTCGACAGAGCCTACGAGCAGTACTTC. Protein sequence: CASSSVDRAYEQYF.

The chain recombines TRBV7-9 with TRBJ2-7, with D hard to call. CDR3 length: 15 residues. V was pared by 2 bases and J by 2 bases, with 13 bases between. The V gene's germline CDR1 is SEHNR and CDR2 FQNEAQ (reference sequence). CDR3 residues: CASSLSSQAPYEQYF. As DNA, the CDR3 is TGTGCCAGCAGCTTATCTTCCCAGGCCCCCTACGAGCAGTACTTC.

CDR3 protein: CASSIGTEQETQYF. DNA of the CDR3: TGTGCCAGTAGTATCGGTACGGAACAAGAGACCCAGTACTTC. The rearrangement uses TRBV19 and TRBJ2-5; D call uncertain. The germline V gene has CDR1 LNHDA and CDR2 SQIVND (reference sequence). CDR3 length: 14 residues. V was cut by 3 bases and J by 2 bases, with 10 bases left in between. Full variable domain (rest looked up from reference TRBV19 and TRBJ2-5): DGGITQSPKYLFRKEGQNVTLSCEQNLNHDAMYWYRQDPGQGLRLIYYSQIVNDFQKGDIAEGYSVSREKKESFPLTVTSAQKNPTAFYLCASSIGTEQETQYFGPGTRLLVL.

The V gene is TRBV4-3, the J gene TRBJ2-7; 9 bases map to TRBD1. The CDR3 sequence is 15 residues long. V gave up 0 bases and J gave up 1 base; unmatched junction bases: 1. CDR1 and CDR2 from the germline V gene are LGHNA and YSLEER. The CDR3 loop is CASSQDGTGSYEQYF. The CDR3 region has the DNA TGCGCCAGCAGCCAAGATGGGACAGGGTCCTACGAGCAGTACTTC.

The table lists this clone with a few counts. The chain employs TRBV7-2 and TRBJ2-7; 8 bases are shared with TRBD1. The CDR3 runs 15 residues. In germline, CDR1 is SGHTA, CDR2 FQGNSA. Unmatched junction bases numbered 9, after V lost 5 bases and J lost 3 bases. The CDR3 bases are TGTGCCAGCAGCCCAGGGGGACAGGTGGGCTACGAGCAGTACTTC. This encodes CASSPGGQVGYEQYF.

This chain links TRBV5-1 with TRBJ2-5; possibly TRBD2 for D (6 bases). Trimming cost V 8 bases and J 3 bases, with 17 bases left between them. The CDR3 consists of 14 residues. Germline V gene sequence: CDR1 SGHRS, CDR2 YFSETQ. CDR3 amino acids: CASRRGSEKETQYF. DNA for the CDR3: TGCGCCAGTCGGCGGGGCAGCGAAAAAGAGACCCAGTACTTC.

V gene TRBV30 combines with J gene TRBJ1-6; D is perhaps TRBD1 (5 bases). V lost 1 base and J 10 bases, leaving 14 bases between the germline ends. The CDR3 is 14 residues long. Germline loops: CDR1 GTSNPN, CDR2 SVGIG (reference sequence). CDR3 DNA sequence: TGTGCCTGGAGTGGCCCAGGACAATGGTCACCCCTCCACTTT. Residues: CAWSGPGQWSPLHF. Full variable domain (missing parts from reference TRBV30 and TRBJ1-6): SQTIHQWPATLVQPVGSPLSLECTVEGTSNPNLYWYRQAAGRGLQLLFYSVGIGQISSEVPQNLSASRPQDRQFILSSKKLLLSDSGFYLCAWSGPGQWSPLHFGNGTRLTVT.

The gene calls are TRBV4-2 and TRBJ1-1, with 7 bases aligning to TRBD1. Germline trimming cut 0 bases from V and 1 base from J; bases unmatched to any gene: 5. CDR3 length: 16 residues. Germline CDR1 reads LGHNA; CDR2 reads YNFKEQ. Here the CDR3 DNA reads TGTGCCAGCAGCCAAGATGGGGCAGGGGGGAACACTGAAGCTTTCTTT. It translates to CASSQDGAGGNTEAFF.

V and J are TRBV12-5 and TRBJ2-2; the match to TRBD2 covers 7 bases. Trimming cost V 3 bases and J 9 bases; bases outside gene matches: 1. From germline, CDR1 is LGHNT and CDR2 FRNRAP. CDR3 length equals 12 residues. The CDR3 DNA follows: TGTGCTAGTGGTTTTGGGACTAGGGAGCTGTTTTTT. Translating gives CASGFGTRELFF.

The chain couples TRBV14 to TRBJ2-1, with unresolved D. This CDR3 comprises 13 residues. Trimming took 1 base from V and 8 from J, leaving 9 bases between them. Germline CDR1 and CDR2: SGHDN and FVKESK. The CDR3 here is CASSQVLDHEQFF. CDR3 nucleotide sequence: TGTGCCAGCAGCCAAGTATTAGACCATGAGCAGTTCTTC. Together with reference TRBV14 and TRBJ2-1, the CDR3 gives the full variable domain: EAGVTQFPSHSVIEKGQTVTLRCDPISGHDNLYWYRRVMGKEIKFLLHFVKESKQDESGMPNNRFLAERTGGTYSTLKVQPAELEDSGVYFCASSQVLDHEQFFGPGTRLTVL.

This sequence joins TRBV4-3 and TRBJ2-3; 12 bases align to TRBD2. Germline CDR1 is LGHNA and CDR2 is YSLEER. This CDR3 has 17 amino acids. Losses at the gene ends were 1 base for V and 3 bases for J; bases not matched to a gene: 5. In nucleotides, the CDR3 is TGCGCCAGCAGCCAAGTTCGGACTAGCGGGGCGACAGATACGCAGTATTTT. It specifies CASSQVRTSGATDTQYF.

This clone appeared once. This rearrangement joins TRBV6-6 to TRBJ2-7; D unresolved. CDR3 length: 11 residues. Germline CDR1 and CDR2: MNHNY and SVGAGI (reference sequence). V shed 5 bases and J shed 7 bases, with 9 bases lying between them. The CDR3 sequence is CASSPSTEQYF. The CDR3 DNA sequence: TGTGCCAGCAGTCCGTCGACGGAGCAGTACTTC.

The gene calls are TRBV7-8 and TRBJ1-1; D not resolved. The V gene lost 4 bases and the J gene lost 10 bases, with 16 bases spanning the gap. The germline CDR1 and CDR2 sequences are SGHVS and FQNEAQ. The CDR3 runs to 13 residues. CDR3: CASSSPRMFGAFF. DNA of the CDR3: TGTGCCAGCAGCTCCCCCCGGATGTTCGGAGCTTTCTTT.

This chain links TRBV6-1 with TRBJ1-6, with D possibly being TRBD1 (5 bases). Germline V gene sequence: CDR1 MNHNS, CDR2 SASEGT. Between the trimmed V and J ends, which lost 2 bases and 9 bases, there was a span of 14 bases. CDR3 size: 15 residues. The CDR3 reads CASSESGTVASPLHF. The CDR3 nucleotides read TGTGCCAGCAGTGAATCCGGGACCGTGGCTTCACCCCTCCACTTT.

CDR3 DNA sequence: TGTGCCAGCAGTCAACAGGAAGGGCCGGGAGGGACTCGCTATGGCTACACCTTC. This codes for CASSQQEGPGGTRYGYTF. The chain couples TRBV27 to TRBJ1-2; D is possibly TRBD1 (5 bases). The CDR3 runs to 18 residues. V lost 5 bases and J 4 bases, leaving 26 bases between the germline ends. Germline CDR1 MNHEY, CDR2 SMNVEV (reference sequence).